This TCR beta chain stems from a study of T cells after yellow fever vaccination. The CDR3 loop spans 12 amino acids. Germline V gene lookup returns CDR1 KGHSH and CDR2 LQKENI. The V end was cut by 1 base, the J end by 7 bases, with 7 bases between. TCRdb recomputed calls from the 5' RACE reads with MiXCR, one row per CDR3 protein. In the table there are over 130,000 distinct CDR3 sequences, 7.7% of which are singletons. The source was CD4+ T cells sorted from PBMCs, collected 5 days after the yellow fever booster vaccination. The V gene is TRBV18, the J gene TRBJ2-5; D unresolved. The sequence derives from a man between 25 and 39 years old who received the YFV17D yellow fever vaccine. The CDR3 loop reads CASSPLSGTQYF. DNA for the CDR3: TGTGCCAGCTCACCACTTTCAGGGACCCAGTACTTC. Full variable domain (remainder filled in from reference TRBV18 and TRBJ2-5): NAGVMQNPRHLVRRRGQEARLRCSPMKGHSHVYWYRQLPEEGLKFMVYLQKENIIDESGMPKERFSAEFPKEGPSILRIQQVVRGDSAAYFCASSPLSGTQYFGPGTRLLVL.